The rows below give T cell receptor beta chains drawn from one sample of a study of spatial heterogeneity in lung cancer. In TCRdb, the 5' RACE reads were re-called with MiXCR into one record per CDR3 protein. The sample includes some 11,000 distinct CDR3 sequences, about 9.2% of them seen just once. Sequenced here: PBMCs, sampled at surgery. The receptors were sampled from a male donor with early-stage non-small cell lung cancer. Both conserved end residues are part of each CDR3. A D gene is named only where the DNA matches it firmly. Rows give clone size only sometimes, using once, few, many, or a class for an expanded clone.

d_call	cdr3_length	clone_size	j_call	v_call	cdr3_nt	cdr3_aa
.	14	many	TRBJ1-4	TRBV7-2	TGTGCCAGCAGCTTAGCGATAACTAATGAAAAACTGTTTTTT	CASSLAITNEKLFF
TRBD2	17	medium-sized	TRBJ2-5	TRBV5-4	TGTGCCAGCAGCTTCCCGACTAGCGGGGGCCCAAAGGAGACCCAGTACTTC	CASSFPTSGGPKETQYF
.	14	medium-sized	TRBJ1-2	TRBV7-9	TGTGCCAGCCTCACGGACAGAGCTAACTATGGCTACACCTTC	CASLTDRANYGYTF
.	15	medium-sized	TRBJ2-7	TRBV6-1	TGTGCCAGCAGTGAATTGACCGGGGGCGAGTACGAGCAGTACTTC	CASSELTGGEYEQYF
.	14	many	TRBJ2-7	TRBV5-1	TGCGCCAGCAGCTTGGCAGGGGAGCCGTACGAGCAGTACTTC	CASSLAGEPYEQYF
.	11	many	TRBJ1-4	TRBV29-1	TGCAGCGCAAAAGAGGGGACGGTGACGGATTTT	CSAKEGTVTDF
.	13	medium-sized	TRBJ1-5	TRBV7-2	TGTGCCAGCAGCTTTGAGGATTATCAGCCCCAGCATTTT	CASSFEDYQPQHF
.	15	.	TRBJ2-3	TRBV19	TGTGCCAGTAGTATAGCCGACGGGGGCACAGATACGCAGTATTTT	CASSIADGGTDTQYF
TRBD2	15	many	TRBJ2-7	TRBV7-9	TGTGCCAGCAGCTTAATAACTAGCGGGGGATACGAGCAGTACTTC	CASSLITSGGYEQYF
TRBD1	15	.	TRBJ2-1	TRBV7-9	TGTGCCAGCAGCGCCACGACAGGGGGTACAATGAGGCAGTTCTTC	CASSATTGGTMRQFF
.	16	many	TRBJ2-6	TRBV19	TGTGCCAGTAGTCCCGGGACAAGCTCTGGGGCCAACGTCCTGACTTTC	CASSPGTSSGANVLTF
.	13	few	TRBJ2-1	TRBV5-1	TGCGCCAGCAGGCCGCGGGTCGGCGATGAGCAGTTCTTC	CASRPRVGDEQFF
.	12	.	TRBJ2-1	TRBV29-1	TGCAGCGTTGGCCTGGGTTACAATGAGCAGTTCTTC	CSVGLGYNEQFF
TRBD1	16	.	TRBJ2-2	TRBV5-1	TGCGCCAGCAGCTTAGGACAGGGGACCGACACCGGGGAGCTGTTTTTT	CASSLGQGTDTGELFF
TRBD2	15	many	TRBJ2-7	TRBV20-1	TGCAGTGCTAGCTCTTCGACTAGCGGTGGCTACGAGCAGTACTTC	CSASSSTSGGYEQYF
TRBD2	15	.	TRBJ2-4	TRBV11-2	TGTGCCAGCAACCAACCCGGAGCGGGGGGATACATTCAGTACTTC	CASNQPGAGGYIQYF
.	13	many	TRBJ2-7	TRBV10-3	TGTGCGGCTGGGTCAGGGTGGTCCTACGAGCAGTACTTC	CAAGSGWSYEQYF
TRBD2	15	few	TRBJ2-1	TRBV6-1	TGTGCCACCTGCCTCCTAGGACTAGCGGGGGGTGAGCAGTTCTTC	CATCLLGLAGGEQFF
TRBD2	19	few	TRBJ2-3	TRBV7-2	TGTGCCAGCAGCTTAGCGCTTCTAGCGGGAGCCACCAGCACAGATACGCAGTATTTT	CASSLALLAGATSTDTQYF
TRBD2	14	many	TRBJ2-1	TRBV6-1	TGTGCCAGCAGTAAAATAGCGGGGTCCAATGAGCAGTTCTTC	CASSKIAGSNEQFF